These 2 T cell receptor beta chains share one sample of origin, sequenced in a study of breast tumors, draining lymph nodes, adjacent tissues. The lymph nodes were axillary draining lymph nodes from breast cancer patients. TCRdb fed the multiplex PCR reads into MiXCR, producing one record per CDR3 protein. The table records around 150,000 distinct CDR3 sequences, approximately 20% of them present only once. Sequencing was carried out using axillary lymph node tissue. These receptor sequences come from a female donor with breast cancer. Some clones in this sample may be carry-over from other donors' samples.

This clonotype was picked up many times. The chain recombines TRBV14 with TRBJ2-5; a possible D gene is TRBD2 (7 bases). Germline V gene lookup returns CDR1 SGHDN and CDR2 FVKESK. The V and J ends lost 0 bases and 6 bases respectively, with 14 bases between them. The CDR3 sequence is 15 residues long. The CDR3 DNA is TGTGCCAGCAGCCAAGACACGGGGGGCCTCAAGACCCAGTACTTC. It specifies CASSQDTGGLKTQYF.

This clonotype has just one count. This may stem from a read error, because a much larger clone lies one nucleotide away. The chain combines TRBV19 with TRBJ1-2, with D unresolved. The germline gives CDR1 LNHDA, CDR2 SQIVND (reference sequence). V dropped 3 bases and J dropped 8 bases, with 10 bases sitting between them. The CDR3 has 12 amino acids. The CDR3 sequence: CASSMEGRGYTF. The DNA of the CDR3 is TGTGCCAGTAGTATGGAAGGCAGGGGCTACACCTTC.